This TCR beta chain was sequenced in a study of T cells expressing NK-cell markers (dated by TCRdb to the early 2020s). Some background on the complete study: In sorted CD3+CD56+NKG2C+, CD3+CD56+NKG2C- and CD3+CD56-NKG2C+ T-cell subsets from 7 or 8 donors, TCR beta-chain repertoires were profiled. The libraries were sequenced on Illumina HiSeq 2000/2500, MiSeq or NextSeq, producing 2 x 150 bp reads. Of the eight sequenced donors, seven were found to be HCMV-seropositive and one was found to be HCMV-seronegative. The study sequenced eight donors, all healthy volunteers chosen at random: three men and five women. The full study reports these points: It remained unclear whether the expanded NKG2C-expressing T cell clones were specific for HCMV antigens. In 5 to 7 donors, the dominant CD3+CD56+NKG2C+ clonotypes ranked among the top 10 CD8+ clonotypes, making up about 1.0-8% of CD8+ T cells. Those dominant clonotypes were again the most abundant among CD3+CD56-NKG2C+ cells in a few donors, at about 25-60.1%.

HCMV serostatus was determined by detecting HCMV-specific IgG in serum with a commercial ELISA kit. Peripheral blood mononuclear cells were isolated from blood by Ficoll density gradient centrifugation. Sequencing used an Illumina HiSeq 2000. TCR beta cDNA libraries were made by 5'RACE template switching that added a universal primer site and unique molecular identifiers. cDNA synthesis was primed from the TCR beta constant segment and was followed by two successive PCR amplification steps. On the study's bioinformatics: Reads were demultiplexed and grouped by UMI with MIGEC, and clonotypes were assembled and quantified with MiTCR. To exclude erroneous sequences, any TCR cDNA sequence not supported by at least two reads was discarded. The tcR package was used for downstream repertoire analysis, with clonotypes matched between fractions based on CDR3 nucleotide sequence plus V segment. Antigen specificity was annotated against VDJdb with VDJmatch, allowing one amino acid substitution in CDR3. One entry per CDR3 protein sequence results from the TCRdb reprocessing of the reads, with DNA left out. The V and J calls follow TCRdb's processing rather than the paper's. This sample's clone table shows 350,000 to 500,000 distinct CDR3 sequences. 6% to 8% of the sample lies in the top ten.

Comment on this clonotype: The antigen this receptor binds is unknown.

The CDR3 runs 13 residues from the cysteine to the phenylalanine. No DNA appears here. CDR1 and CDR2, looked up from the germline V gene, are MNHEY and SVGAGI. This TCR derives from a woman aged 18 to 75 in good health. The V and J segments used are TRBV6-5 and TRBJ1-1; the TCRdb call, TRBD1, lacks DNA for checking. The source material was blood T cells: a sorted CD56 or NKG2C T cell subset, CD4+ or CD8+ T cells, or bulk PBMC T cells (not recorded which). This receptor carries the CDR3 CASSYSKGTEAFF.